Listed below are T cell receptor beta chains from one sample, sequenced in a study of low-dose radiotherapy and immunotherapy resistance in tumors. Via MiXCR, TCRdb re-called the reads, giving one row per CDR3 protein. The repertoire holds tens of thousands of distinct CDR3 sequences, with 15% to 20% as singletons. The specimen was PBMCs, collected before treatment. All receptors derive from a male donor with prostate cancer. CDR3s include the opening cysteine and the closing phenylalanine or tryptophan. D genes are given only for firm matches. The listing skips clone size in some rows; elsewhere it reads once, few, many or a size class.

clone size,D gene,J gene,V gene,CDR3 DNA,CDR3 protein
many,-,TRBJ2-5,TRBV6-2/TRBV6-3,TGTGCCAGCAGTTACACTAAAAGGGCCGCAATAACTGGAAAAGAGACCCAGTACTTC,CASSYTKRAAITGKETQYF
many,TRBD2,TRBJ2-3,TRBV5-4,TGTGCCAGCAGCCGATCAGTCGCGGGGGGCACAGATACGCAGTATTTT,CASSRSVAGGTDTQYF
once,TRBD1,TRBJ2-7,TRBV4-1,TGCGCCAGCAGCCAAGAAAGCGTCGGACAGGGGAGCTACGAGCAGTACTTC,CASSQESVGQGSYEQYF
many,-,TRBJ2-3,TRBV20-1,TGCAGTGCTAACCGAGGGGATAGCACAGATACGCAGTATTTT,CSANRGDSTDTQYF
-,TRBD1,TRBJ1-6,TRBV12-3/TRBV12-4,TGTGCCAGCAGCCGGGACAGGGATATTAATTCACCCCTCCACTTT,CASSRDRDINSPLHF
many,TRBD2,TRBJ2-1,TRBV12-3/TRBV12-4,TGTGCCAGCAGTTTAGGGGCGGGGGGGCCCTACAATGAGCAGTTCTTC,CASSLGAGGPYNEQFF
many,TRBD1,TRBJ2-2,TRBV7-2,TGTGCCAGCAGCTCTGGACAGGGAAGCACCGGGGAGCTGTTTTTT,CASSSGQGSTGELFF
many,-,TRBJ2-7,TRBV20-1,TGCAGTGCAACCCCGGAAGAGTCCTACGAGCAGTACTTC,CSATPEESYEQYF
many,-,TRBJ2-7,TRBV7-2,TGTGCCAGCAGCCAAAGGGTGGGTTCTTCCTACGAGCAGTACTTC,CASSQRVGSSYEQYF
many,-,TRBJ1-5,TRBV18,TGTGCCAGCAGCCCAAGTAATCAGCCCCAGCATTTT,CASSPSNQPQHF
many,TRBD2,TRBJ2-3,TRBV19,TGTGCCAGTAGGGCTGGCGGGGGGGAGGTAGATACGCAGTATTTT,CASRAGGGEVDTQYF
-,-,TRBJ2-7,TRBV6-2/TRBV6-3,TGTGCCAGCAGTTACGGGCCACCGGGATTGTCCTACGAGCAGTACTTC,CASSYGPPGLSYEQYF
many,-,TRBJ1-5,TRBV20-1,TGCAGCTCTCGTGGGGGACATAGCAATCAGCCCCAGCATTTT,CSSRGGHSNQPQHF
many,TRBD1,TRBJ1-4,TRBV29-1,TGCAGCGTTTCGGACAGGGCGGGGGATGAAAAACTGTTTTTT,CSVSDRAGDEKLFF
many,-,TRBJ1-5,TRBV2,TGTGCCAGCAGTGAGAGAGTAAGCGGCAATCAGCCCCAGCATTTT,CASSERVSGNQPQHF
many,-,TRBJ2-3,TRBV5-1,TGCGCCAGCAGCTTTGGCCACACAGATACGCAGTATTTT,CASSFGHTDTQYF
many,-,TRBJ2-7,TRBV5-4,TGTGCCAGCAGCCCCGGGACCCACGAGCAGTACTTC,CASSPGTHEQYF
many,-,TRBJ1-5,TRBV12-3/TRBV12-4,TGTGCCAGCAGGAAAGACCATGCTACCCAGCATTTT,CASRKDHATQHF
-,TRBD2,TRBJ2-1,TRBV12-3/TRBV12-4,TGTGCCAGCACCCGGACTAGCGGGTGGGATGAGCAGTTCTTC,CASTRTSGWDEQFF
many,-,TRBJ2-3,TRBV9,TGTGCCAGCAGCGTATCGACAGACACAGATACGCAGTATTTT,CASSVSTDTDTQYF
many,-,TRBJ2-4,TRBV15,TGTGCCACCAGCAGGGATGCTCCGGGACACCAAGCCAAAAACATTCAGTACTTC,CATSRDAPGHQAKNIQYF
once,TRBD2,TRBJ2-1,TRBV4-1,TGCGCCAGCAGCCAAAACCGCGGGACTAGCGGGGTGCACAATGAGCAGTTCTTC,CASSQNRGTSGVHNEQFF
many,-,TRBJ2-1,TRBV19,TGTGCCAGTAGCCCCCCCCGGGATGTAATCGATGAGCAGTTCTTC,CASSPPRDVIDEQFF
many,TRBD1,TRBJ1-2,TRBV5-1,TGCGCCAGCAGCTTAAAACCAGGGACAGACCGGAGAGGCTACACCTTC,CASSLKPGTDRRGYTF
few,-,TRBJ1-5,TRBV19,TGTGCCAGTAGTACATCGATAGCGGGTCAGCCCCAGCATTTT,CASSTSIAGQPQHF
many,TRBD2,TRBJ2-5,TRBV6-1,TGTGCCAGCAGTGAAATCCCCTGGACTAGCGGGGGGGCCTCTCTCCACAAAGAGACCCAGTACTTC,CASSEIPWTSGGASLHKETQYF
-,-,TRBJ2-1,TRBV7-9,TGTGCCAGCACCCCGCGATTGGACAATGAGCAGTTCTTC,CASTPRLDNEQFF
many,-,TRBJ1-5,TRBV11-1,TGTGCCAGCAGCTTTTCGGCAGGGAAAGGCAATCAGCCCCAGCATTTT,CASSFSAGKGNQPQHF
many,TRBD1,TRBJ1-5,TRBV6-2/TRBV6-3,TGTGCCAGCACCTTAAGCTGGGACAGGACCCAGCATTTT,CASTLSWDRTQHF
-,-,TRBJ2-5,TRBV7-2,TGTGCCAGCAGCTTAGGAGTGGGGAAAGAGACCCAGTACTTC,CASSLGVGKETQYF
many,-,TRBJ1-2,TRBV30,TGTGCCTGGAGTAGGCAGAATGTGGATGGCTACACCTTC,CAWSRQNVDGYTF
many,-,TRBJ2-1,TRBV24-1,TGTGCCACCAGTGATTCGTCCGGGGATCCTTTCTACAATGAGCAGTTCTTC,CATSDSSGDPFYNEQFF
many,-,TRBJ2-2,TRBV7-3,TGTGCCAGCAAAATCGGGGCGGGGTCGAACACCGGGGAGCTGTTTTTT,CASKIGAGSNTGELFF
many,-,TRBJ1-4,TRBV7-8,TGTGCCAGCAGCTTAGCGCTCGGGGGGGAAAAACTGTTTTTT,CASSLALGGEKLFF
many,TRBD1,TRBJ2-3,TRBV19,TGTGCCAGTAGTGCGGGACAGGGGACGCAGTATTTT,CASSAGQGTQYF
many,-,TRBJ2-1,TRBV9,TGTGCCAGCAGCGTAGTGGGGGGAAGGGCGGATGAGCAGTTCTTC,CASSVVGGRADEQFF
many,TRBD1,TRBJ2-1,TRBV29-1,TGCAGCGTTGACCCCGGGACAGGGAGGCTCTTC,CSVDPGTGRLF
many,-,TRBJ2-3,TRBV12-3/TRBV12-4,TGTGCCAGCAGCGGAGGGACGGTCATTCGGGATACGCAGTATTTT,CASSGGTVIRDTQYF
many,TRBD2,TRBJ2-3,TRBV19,TGTGCCAGTACCCCGGGACTAGCGGGGTCAGATACGCAGTATTTT,CASTPGLAGSDTQYF
many,TRBD2,TRBJ2-5,TRBV20-1,TGCAGTGTATCGGGCGGAGCGGGGGACCAAGAGACCCAGTACTTC,CSVSGGAGDQETQYF
many,-,TRBJ2-7,TRBV20-1,TGCAGTGCCCAGGGGTTGAGCGAATATACCTACGAGCAGTACTTC,CSAQGLSEYTYEQYF
many,TRBD2,TRBJ2-3,TRBV11-2,TGTGCCAGCAGCACCCGACTAGCGGGGGGGCCAGATACGCAGTATTTT,CASSTRLAGGPDTQYF
many,-,TRBJ2-3,TRBV5-6,TGTGCCAGCAGCTTTGGTTCCCTTGGGGGGCAGTATTTT,CASSFGSLGGQYF
-,-,TRBJ2-6,TRBV5-1,TGCGCCAGCAGCCAGATGGAGACCGTGGCTGGGGCCAACGTCCTGACTTTC,CASSQMETVAGANVLTF
many,-,TRBJ1-1,TRBV7-3,TGTGCCAGCAGCTTACGGGGTCGGTCTGCAGGCACTGAAGCTTTCTTT,CASSLRGRSAGTEAFF
many,-,TRBJ2-7,TRBV24-1,TGTGCCCACCCAAATGACCTCTACGAGCAGTACTTC,CAHPNDLYEQYF
many,TRBD1,TRBJ2-2,TRBV10-3,TGTGCCATCAGTGACCCCGGGACAGGATCGGACACCGGGGAGCTGTTTTTT,CAISDPGTGSDTGELFF
many,TRBD2,TRBJ2-7,TRBV7-2,TGTGCCAGCAGCTTAGGGGGGGGGGGGACCTACGAGCAGTACTTC,CASSLGGGGTYEQYF
many,-,TRBJ1-5,TRBV6-5,TGTGCCAGCAGGCCGGGATTGGGGTATCAGCCCCAGCATTTT,CASRPGLGYQPQHF
many,-,TRBJ2-6,TRBV5-4,TGTGCCAGCAGCTCGGGACCCACTGGGGCCAACGTCCTGACTTTC,CASSSGPTGANVLTF
many,-,TRBJ1-2,TRBV12-3/TRBV12-4,TGTGCCAGCACCCTCGCCGGACAGCCCCTGCATGGCTACACCTTC,CASTLAGQPLHGYTF